Below are 19 T cell receptor beta chains sequenced from a single sample in a study of CD8+ T cells in alopecia areata. The sequencing template was cDNA reverse transcribed from extracted RNA. Produced via immunoSEQ multiplex PCR; TCRdb's table is partial and in-frame only. Of a few hundred thousand clones listed, more than 30% are singletons. As for treatment: oral pan-JAK inhibitor, 5-10 mg twice daily. The sample here was CD4+ T cells sorted from blood, taken around week 30, from a patient treated with tofacitinib. The source is a human donor with alopecia areata.

This clone was seen a few times. The J gene is TRBJ2-3, the V gene TRBV10-3; D not certain. V lost 0 bases and J 7 bases, leaving 2 bases between the germline ends. This CDR3 comprises 11 residues. CDR1 is ENHRY, CDR2 SYGVKD, per germline. In DNA, the CDR3 is TGTGCCATCAGTGAGTCGTATACGCAGTATTTT. Protein product: CAISESYTQYF.

This chain connects TRBV4-1 to TRBJ1-1; 8 bases line up with TRBD1. The CDR3 extends over 14 amino acids. CDR1 and CDR2 from the germline V gene are MGHRA and YSYEKL. V was pared by 4 bases and J by 5 bases, with 6 bases of the junction left unmatched. This chain's CDR3 is CASSRPDRETEAFF. CDR3 DNA: TGCGCCAGCAGCCGACCGGACAGGGAAACTGAAGCTTTCTTT.

The V gene is TRBV5-1, the J gene TRBJ2-3; D unclear. Germline loops: CDR1 SGHRS, CDR2 YFSETQ. Trimming removed 4 bases from V and 2 bases from J, with 5 bases in between. The CDR3 has 12 residues. The CDR3 loop reads CASSTTTDTQYF. CDR3 sequence (DNA): TGCGCCAGCAGCACGACCACAGATACGCAGTATTTT.

This clone was observed once. The V call is TRBV7-9, the J call TRBJ2-5; TRBD1 matches 12 bases. V trimming: 5 bases; J trimming: 4 bases; junction bases outside the gene matches: 8. The CDR3 length is 16 residues. CDR1 and CDR2 from the germline V gene are SEHNR and FQNEAQ (reference sequence). The CDR3 spells CASSPGTGGTGETQYF. CDR3 DNA: TGTGCCAGCAGCCCCGGGACAGGGGGCACGGGAGAGACCCAGTACTTC.

The table lists this clone with a few counts. The chain is built from TRBV11-2 and TRBJ2-7; D is possibly TRBD2 (6 bases). V was trimmed by 2 bases and J by 2 bases, leaving 10 bases between them. Germline lookup yields CDR1 SGHAT and CDR2 FQNNGV. This CDR3 has 14 residues. The CDR3: CASSLQERAYEQYF. CDR3 sequence (DNA): TGTGCCAGCAGCTTACAGGAGCGGGCCTACGAGCAGTACTTC. Full variable domain (missing parts from reference TRBV11-2 and TRBJ2-7): EAGVAQSPRYKIIEKRQSVAFWCNPISGHATLYWYQQILGQGPKLLIQFQNNGVVDDSQLPKDRFSAERLKGVDSTLKIQPAKLEDSAVYLCASSLQERAYEQYFGPGTRLTVT.

The V gene is TRBV15, the J gene TRBJ2-7, with TRBD2 as a possible D gene (5 bases). The CDR3 extends over 15 amino acids. With 8 bases removed from V and 5 bases from J, the gap between germline ends came to 22 bases. The V gene's germline CDR1 is LNHNV and CDR2 YYDKDF (reference sequence). CDR3 protein: CATSNGVASGDEQYF. As DNA, the CDR3 is TGTGCCACCTCCAACGGGGTGGCTTCCGGGGACGAGCAGTACTTC.

This clone appeared a few times. This rearrangement joins TRBV7-6 to TRBJ2-7; a weak D match, TRBD2 (6 bases). The V and J ends lost 5 bases and 2 bases respectively, with 16 bases between them. This CDR3 spans 15 amino acids. Germline lookup yields CDR1 SGHVS and CDR2 FNYEAQ. The DNA for the CDR3 is TGTGCCAGCAGCACCCGGGACTGGTCCACCTACGAGCAGTACTTC. Amino acid sequence: CASSTRDWSTYEQYF.

This chain uses TRBV6-1 with TRBJ1-5; D remains ambiguous. Germline V lookup: CDR1 MNHNS, CDR2 SASEGT. Trimming removed 5 bases at V and 7 bases at J, with 12 bases between. The CDR3 covers 13 residues. In DNA form, the CDR3 reads TGTGCCAGCAGTAATGGGCTCAACCAGCCCCAGCATTTT. Translation: CASSNGLNQPQHF.

This clone has ten or more counts. This chain uses TRBV18 with TRBJ1-2; TRBD1 agrees at 7 bases. V trimming: 3 bases; J trimming: 8 bases; junction bases outside the gene matches: 9. This CDR3 region has 14 residues. Germline V gives CDR1 KGHSH, CDR2 LQKENI. The CDR3 is CASSPTGQLLGYTF. CDR3 in DNA: TGTGCCAGCTCACCCACGGGACAGCTTTTAGGCTACACCTTC. The full variable domain, in which reference TRBV18 and TRBJ1-2 provide the parts outside the CDR3, is NAGVMQNPRHLVRRRGQEARLRCSPMKGHSHVYWYRQLPEEGLKFMVYLQKENIIDESGMPKERFSAEFPKEGPSILRIQQVVRGDSAAYFCASSPTGQLLGYTFGSGTRLTVV.

The J gene is TRBJ2-7, the V gene TRBV11-2, with D perhaps being TRBD1 or TRBD2 (5 bases each). V lost 5 bases, J lost 2 bases, and 25 bases lay in between. Germline V CDR1 and CDR2: SGHAT, FQNNGV. The CDR3 runs 18 residues. The CDR3 sequence is CASSRTPQRLLGAYEQYF. The CDR3 bases are TGTGCCAGCAGCCGGACCCCGCAGAGACTCTTGGGGGCCTACGAGCAGTACTTC.

Only a few counts were recorded for this clone. The chain couples TRBV6-5 to TRBJ1-6; D gene ambiguous. Trimming left V 4 bases short and J 10 bases short, with 8 bases between. CDR1 and CDR2 from the germline V gene are MNHEY and SVGAGI. CDR3 length: 12 residues. CDR3 loop: CASSSSTSPLHF. DNA of the CDR3: TGTGCCAGCAGTTCCTCAACCTCACCCCTCCACTTT.

This chain joins TRBV6-1 and TRBJ2-1; the D is unclear. Germline CDR1 is MNHNS and CDR2 is SASEGT. The ends were cut back, 2 bases at V and 1 base at J, with 15 bases in the middle. The CDR3 contains 17 residues. CDR3 in DNA: TGTGCCAGCAGTGAATACGATACCCTGGGTTCCTACAATGAGCAGTTCTTC. This sequence encodes CASSEYDTLGSYNEQFF.

There are a few counts of this clone. CDR3 protein: CASSMIGETSYEQYF. CDR3 in DNA: TGTGCCAGTAGTATGATAGGGGAAACCTCCTACGAGCAGTACTTC. The chain combines TRBV19 with TRBJ2-7, with D perhaps TRBD1 (5 bases). Germline V CDR1 and CDR2: LNHDA, SQIVND (reference sequence). The V end was cut by 3 bases, the J end by 0 bases, with 12 bases between. CDR3 length: 15 amino acids.

A remark on this clone: Germline is not matched at one junction end, which may reflect a read error. The V call is TRBV30, the J call TRBJ2-7; the match to TRBD1 covers 10 bases. CDR3 length equals 12 residues. Germline CDR1 is GTSNPN and CDR2 is SVGIG (reference sequence). As DNA, the CDR3 is TGTGCCTGGAGTCCCCCGGGACAGGGGACGAACTTC. It is translated as CAWSPPGQGTNF. Filled out from reference TRBV30 and TRBJ2-7, the complete variable domain reads SQTIHQWPATLVQPVGSPLSLECTVEGTSNPNLYWYRQAAGRGLQLLFYSVGIGQISSEVPQNLSASRPQDRQFILSSKKLLLSDSGFYLCAWSPPGQGTNFGPGTRLTVT.

The V and J genes are TRBV5-4 and TRBJ1-2; TRBD1 agrees at 9 bases. The CDR3 spans 12 residues. Germline CDR1 reads SGHNT; CDR2 reads YYREEE (reference sequence). V lost 4 bases, J lost 6 bases, and 1 base stayed unmatched. CDR3 bases: TGTGCCAGCAGCCGACAGGGGGATGGCTACACCTTC. This gives the protein CASSRQGDGYTF.

This clone turned up a few times. This rearrangement joins TRBV18 to TRBJ1-4; TRBD1 matches at 10 bases. The CDR3 spans 14 residues. Looked up from germline, CDR1 is KGHSH and CDR2 is LQKENI. V lost 2 bases to trimming and J lost 6 bases; unmatched junction nucleotides: 0. The CDR3 coding sequence is TGTGCCAGCTCACCAGGGACAGGGGATGAAAAACTGTTTTTT. It encodes CASSPGTGDEKLFF.

The genes are TRBV7-3 and TRBJ1-1, with 9 bases that match TRBD1. Germline lookup yields CDR1 SGHTA and CDR2 FQGTGA. Trimming removed 3 bases from V and 0 bases from J; junction bases left unmatched: 2. The CDR3 covers 15 residues. As DNA, the CDR3 is TGTGCCAGCAGCTTTACAGGGGGCTTGAACACTGAAGCTTTCTTT. Amino acids: CASSFTGGLNTEAFF.

This chain uses TRBV25-1 with TRBJ2-7; 10 bases are shared with TRBD1. The junction had 7 bases not matched to a gene; V was cut back by 2 bases and J by 3 bases. The germline CDR1 and CDR2 sequences are MGHDK and SYGVNS. The CDR3 extends over 16 amino acids. The CDR3 DNA is TGTGCCAGCAGTGAACCGGGACAGGGGAGGCTCTACGAGCAGTACTTC. It translates to CASSEPGQGRLYEQYF.

In this sample, this clone turned up many times. The V and J genes are TRBV11-2 and TRBJ1-4; 11 positions agree with TRBD1. The CDR3 totals 14 residues. Germline V gene data show CDR1 as SGHAT and CDR2 as FQNNGV. V was pared by 4 bases and J by 5 bases, with 0 bases of the junction left unmatched. CDR3 nucleotides: TGTGCCAGCAGCTGGGACAGGGGGAATGAAAAACTGTTTTTT. The encoded protein is CASSWDRGNEKLFF.